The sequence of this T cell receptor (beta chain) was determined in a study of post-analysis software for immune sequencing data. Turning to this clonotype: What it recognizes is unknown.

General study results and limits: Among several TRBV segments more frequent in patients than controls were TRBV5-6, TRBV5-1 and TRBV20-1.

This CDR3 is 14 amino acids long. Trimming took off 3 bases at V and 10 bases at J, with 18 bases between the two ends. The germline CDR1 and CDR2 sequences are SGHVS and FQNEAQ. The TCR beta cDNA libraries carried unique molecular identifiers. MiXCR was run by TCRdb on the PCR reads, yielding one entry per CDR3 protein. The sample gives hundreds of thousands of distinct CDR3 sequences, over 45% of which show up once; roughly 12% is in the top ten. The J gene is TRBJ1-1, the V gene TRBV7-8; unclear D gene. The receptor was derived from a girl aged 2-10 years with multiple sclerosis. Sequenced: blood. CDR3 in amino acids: CASSLAGGMSRAFF. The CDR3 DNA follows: TGTGCCAGCAGCTTGGCGGGCGGCATGTCGAGAGCTTTCTTT.